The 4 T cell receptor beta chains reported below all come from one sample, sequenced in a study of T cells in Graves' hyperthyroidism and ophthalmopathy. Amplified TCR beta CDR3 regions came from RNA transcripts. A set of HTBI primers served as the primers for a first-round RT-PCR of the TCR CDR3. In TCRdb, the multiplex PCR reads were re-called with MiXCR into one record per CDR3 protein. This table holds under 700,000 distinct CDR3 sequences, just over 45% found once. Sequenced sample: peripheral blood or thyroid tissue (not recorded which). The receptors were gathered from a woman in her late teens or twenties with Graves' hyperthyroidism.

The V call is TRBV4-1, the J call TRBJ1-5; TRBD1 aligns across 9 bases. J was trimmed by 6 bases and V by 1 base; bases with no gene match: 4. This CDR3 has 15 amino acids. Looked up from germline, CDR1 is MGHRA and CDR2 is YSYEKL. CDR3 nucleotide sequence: TGCGCCAGCAGCCAAGGGACAGGGGAATCTCAGCCCCAGCATTTT. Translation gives CASSQGTGESQPQHF.

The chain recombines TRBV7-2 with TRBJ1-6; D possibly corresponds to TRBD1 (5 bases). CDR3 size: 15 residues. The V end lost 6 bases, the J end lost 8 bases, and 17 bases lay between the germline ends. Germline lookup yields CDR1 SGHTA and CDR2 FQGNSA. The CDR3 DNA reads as TGTGCCAGCAGTTACGGGACCCTTAAGGATTCACCCCTCCACTTT. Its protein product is CASSYGTLKDSPLHF.

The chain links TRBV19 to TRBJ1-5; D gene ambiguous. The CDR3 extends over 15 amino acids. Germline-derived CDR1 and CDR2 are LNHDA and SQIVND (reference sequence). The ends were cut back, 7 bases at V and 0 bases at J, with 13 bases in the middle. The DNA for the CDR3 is TGTGCCAGTATCAGATCAGGTCGTAGCAATCAGCCCCAGCATTTT. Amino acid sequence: CASIRSGRSNQPQHF.

As DNA, the CDR3 is TGCAGCGTTAGACAGGGAGGGGGAAGTCAAGTTGAAAAACTGTTTTTT. It specifies CSVRQGGGSQVEKLFF. This sequence joins TRBV29-1 and TRBJ1-4, with 7 bases aligning to TRBD1. The CDR3 has 16 residues. Germline V gives CDR1 SQVTM, CDR2 ANQGSEA. The junction had 16 bases not matched to a gene; V was cut back by 5 bases and J by 7 bases.